This is a list of T cell receptor beta chains from one sample in a study of blood T cell repertoires in COVID-19. The repertoire was sequenced with immunoSEQ multiplex PCR; TCRdb's copy has only in-frame clones and lacks some. The repertoire holds around 440,000 clones, with roughly 88% as singletons. Sequencing used peripheral blood. The origin of the receptors is a woman between 45 and 60 years old with COVID-19, enrolled during active disease. Both conserved end residues are part of each CDR3. A D gene is named only where the DNA matches it firmly. Clone size, where shown, is once, few, many, or a class for clones that have expanded.

j_call | v_call | clone_size | d_call | cdr3_aa | cdr3_nt
TRBJ2-7 | TRBV3-1/TRBV3-2 | NA | TRBD1 | CASSPRTGGIREQYF | TGTGCCAGCAGCCCCCGGACAGGGGGAATAAGGGAGCAGTACTTC
TRBJ1-4 | TRBV6-5 | NA | TRBD1 | CASSYARDRGVEKLFF | TGTGCCAGCAGTTACGCCCGGGACAGGGGAGTTGAAAAACTGTTTTTT
TRBJ2-5 | TRBV10-2 | NA | NA | CASSEIVEGGMETQYF | TGCGCCAGCAGTGAAATCGTGGAGGGTGGCATGGAGACCCAGTACTTC
TRBJ1-1 | TRBV12-5 | NA | TRBD1 | CASGRQGLNTEAFF | TGTGCTAGTGGTAGACAGGGGTTGAACACTGAAGCTTTCTTT
TRBJ1-1 | TRBV12-3/TRBV12-4 | NA | TRBD1 | CASTIRGQGAFF | TGTGCCAGCACCATCCGGGGACAGGGGGCTTTCTTT
TRBJ2-2 | TRBV29-1 | NA | NA | CSFDERGTGELFF | TGCAGCTTTGACGAAAGGGGAACCGGGGAGCTGTTTTTT
TRBJ1-1 | TRBV6-5 | NA | NA | CASSTRLNTEAFF | TGTGCCAGCAGTACCAGGTTGAACACTGAAGCTTTCTTT
TRBJ1-5 | TRBV2 | NA | NA | CASSFGQYSNQPQHF | TGTGCCAGCAGTTTTGGACAATATAGCAATCAGCCCCAGCATTTT
TRBJ2-5 | TRBV30 | NA | TRBD2 | CAWSPSGGYQETQYF | TGTGCCTGGAGCCCCAGCGGGGGTTACCAAGAGACCCAGTACTTC
TRBJ1-1 | TRBV27 | NA | TRBD1 | CASMRQGLNTEAFF | TGTGCCAGCATGCGACAGGGTTTGAACACTGAAGCTTTCTTT
TRBJ2-1 | TRBV3-1/TRBV3-2 | NA | NA | CASSQHRQSPLVEQFF | TGTGCCAGCAGCCAACACCGACAGTCCCCTCTTGTGGAGCAGTTCTTC
TRBJ1-1 | TRBV11-2 | NA | NA | CASLRAYTEAFF | TGTGCCAGCCTCAGGGCTTACACTGAAGCTTTCTTT
TRBJ1-1 | TRBV30 | few | TRBD1 | CASKLYRGLEAFF | TGTGCCTCAAAACTCTACAGGGGCCTTGAAGCTTTCTTT
TRBJ2-4 | TRBV13 | NA | TRBD2 | CASSHRGGSDKNIQYF | TGTGCCAGCAGCCACCGGGGGGGCTCGGACAAAAACATTCAGTACTTC
TRBJ1-6 | TRBV4-1 | NA | NA | CASRDSNSAYNSPLHF | TGCGCCAGCAGGGACAGTAATTCAGCTTATAATTCACCCCTCCACTTT
TRBJ1-2 | TRBV6-5 | once | NA | CASSRDSNYGYTF | TGTGCCAGCAGCCGCGACAGTAACTATGGCTACACCTTC
TRBJ2-3 | TRBV5-1 | once | NA | CASSLARQGGRDTQYF | TGCGCCAGCAGCTTGGCCAGGCAGGGTGGGAGGGATACGCAGTATTTT
TRBJ2-7 | TRBV4-1 | NA | TRBD1 | CASSRGFGTGAYEQYF | TGCGCCAGCAGCCGAGGTTTCGGGACAGGAGCCTACGAGCAGTACTTC
TRBJ2-7 | TRBV9 | NA | NA | CASSVVREGEQYF | TGTGCCAGCAGCGTAGTACGGGAAGGGGAGCAGTACTTC
TRBJ2-7 | TRBV20-1 | NA | TRBD1 | CSARLDRGEYF | TGCAGTGCTAGGTTAGACAGGGGAGAGTACTTC
TRBJ1-5 | TRBV24-1 | NA | TRBD1 | CATSDSGTGGLQPQHF | TGTGCCACCAGTGACTCCGGGACAGGGGGCCTTCAGCCCCAGCATTTT
TRBJ2-1 | TRBV5-1 | once | NA | CASSLQGRKFNEQFF | TGCGCCAGCAGCTTGCAGGGAAGGAAATTCAATGAGCAGTTCTTC
TRBJ2-7 | TRBV9 | NA | NA | CASSVDSVNEQYF | TGTGCCAGCAGCGTAGATTCGGTTAACGAGCAGTACTTC
TRBJ1-5 | TRBV19 | NA | NA | CASSTISRPQHF | TGTGCCAGTAGTACGATTTCTAGGCCCCAGCATTTT
TRBJ2-7 | TRBV28 | NA | NA | CATRKQGVAEQYF | TGTGCCACCCGGAAACAGGGTGTCGCCGAGCAGTACTTC
TRBJ2-3 | TRBV11-2 | NA | NA | CASSPHVQADTQYF | TGTGCCAGCAGCCCACACGTACAGGCAGATACGCAGTATTTT
TRBJ2-1 | TRBV5-8 | NA | TRBD2 | CASSLGTSSRNEQFF | TGTGCCAGCAGCTTGGGGACTAGCTCAAGGAATGAGCAGTTCTTC
TRBJ2-3 | TRBV5-8 | NA | NA | CASSLRGTDTQYF | TGTGCCAGCAGCCTCAGGGGTACAGATACGCAGTATTTT
TRBJ1-5 | TRBV19 | once | NA | CASSPSGLYSNQPQHF | TGTGCCAGTAGTCCCTCCGGACTATATAGCAATCAGCCCCAGCATTTT
TRBJ2-1 | TRBV9 | NA | NA | CASSGRDILFGQFF | TGTGCCAGCAGCGGACGGGACATCCTCTTCGGGCAGTTCTTC
TRBJ2-3 | TRBV27 | NA | NA | CASSLNRGGTDTQYF | TGTGCCAGCAGTTTAAACAGGGGGGGAACAGATACGCAGTATTTT
TRBJ2-1 | TRBV2 | NA | NA | CASTPGAGPNNEQFF | TGTGCCAGCACCCCCGGAGCGGGTCCGAACAATGAGCAGTTCTTC
TRBJ1-1 | TRBV30 | NA | TRBD1 | CAWSGPHRGQTEAFF | TGTGCCTGGAGTGGACCCCACAGGGGGCAAACTGAAGCTTTCTTT
TRBJ2-3 | TRBV6-4 | NA | TRBD2 | CASSDSGREGLPDTQYF | TGTGCCAGCAGTGACTCGGGTCGGGAGGGCCTCCCAGATACGCAGTATTTT
TRBJ1-6 | TRBV5-6 | NA | TRBD1 | CASSWVGQGDSPLHF | TGTGCCAGCAGCTGGGTGGGACAGGGTGATTCACCCCTCCACTTT
TRBJ1-1 | TRBV7-9 | few | NA | CASSSAGDVTEAFF | TGTGCCAGCAGCTCCGCGGGTGATGTGACTGAAGCTTTCTTT
TRBJ1-2 | TRBV3-1/TRBV3-2 | NA | TRBD1 | CASSQDIGQGVYGYTF | TGTGCCAGCAGCCAAGATATTGGGCAGGGGGTCTATGGCTACACCTTC
TRBJ2-3 | TRBV19 | NA | TRBD2 | CASSTGLAGSTDTQYF | TGTGCCAGTAGTACTGGACTAGCGGGGAGCACAGATACGCAGTATTTT
TRBJ2-1 | TRBV30 | NA | NA | CAWVQGTEEQFF | TGTGCCTGGGTACAAGGGACTGAAGAGCAGTTCTTC
TRBJ1-2 | TRBV6-5 | NA | NA | CASSQGREGYTF | TGTGCCAGCAGCCAGGGTAGGGAAGGCTACACCTTC
TRBJ1-4 | TRBV9 | NA | NA | CASSVRGDVATNEKLFF | TGTGCCAGCAGCGTACGGGGGGACGTTGCAACTAATGAAAAACTGTTTTTT
TRBJ1-5 | TRBV19 | once | NA | CASSIDRGSQHF | TGTGCCAGTAGTATAGATCGCGGCAGCCAGCATTTT
TRBJ1-2 | TRBV7-2 | NA | NA | CASSESAFGYTF | TGTGCCAGCAGCGAGAGCGCCTTCGGCTACACCTTC
TRBJ2-3 | TRBV20-1 | NA | TRBD2 | CSASLAGGPTDTQYF | TGCAGTGCTAGTCTAGCGGGGGGGCCAACAGATACGCAGTATTTT
TRBJ2-1 | TRBV19 | few | NA | CASSTGLFSYNEQFF | TGTGCCAGTAGTACCGGACTCTTCTCCTACAATGAGCAGTTCTTC
TRBJ2-7 | TRBV5-6 | NA | TRBD1 | CASSKPSSPGQGHEQYF | TGTGCCAGCAGCAAACCGAGCAGCCCGGGACAGGGACACGAGCAGTACTTC
TRBJ2-3 | TRBV19 | NA | TRBD2 | CASSGFRRGGSTDTQYF | TGTGCCAGTAGTGGGTTTCGGCGGGGGGGCTCCACAGATACGCAGTATTTT
TRBJ1-3 | TRBV4-1 | NA | NA | CASSLFSPAGDLSSGNTIYF | TGCGCCAGCAGCCTTTTCTCCCCGGCGGGCGACTTGAGCTCTGGAAACACCATATATTTT
TRBJ1-2 | TRBV27 | NA | NA | CAREPRGYGYTF | TGTGCCAGAGAGCCCCGGGGCTATGGCTACACCTTC
TRBJ2-1 | TRBV11-3 | NA | NA | CASSLGESSYNEQFF | TGTGCCAGCAGCCTCGGGGAGAGCTCCTACAATGAGCAGTTCTTC
TRBJ2-3 | TRBV7-2 | NA | NA | CASSSQGIRTDTQYF | TGTGCCAGCAGTTCTCAGGGAATTCGGACAGATACGCAGTATTTT
TRBJ1-2 | TRBV5-6 | NA | TRBD1 | CASSFGTGSGYTF | TGTGCCAGCAGCTTCGGGACAGGGAGCGGCTACACCTTC
TRBJ2-7 | TRBV30 | NA | NA | CAWSEGLVTYEQYF | TGTGCCTGGAGTGAGGGACTTGTCACCTACGAGCAGTACTTC
TRBJ1-1 | TRBV25-1 | few | NA | CAVGTPNTEAFF | TGTGCCGTTGGGACACCGAACACTGAAGCTTTCTTT
TRBJ1-4 | TRBV2 | NA | NA | CASMSDRNNEKLFF | TGTGCCAGCATGAGCGACAGGAATAATGAAAAACTGTTTTTT
TRBJ2-4 | TRBV7-2 | NA | NA | CASSPGILAKNIQYF | TGTGCCAGCAGCCCGGGGATTCTAGCCAAAAACATTCAGTACTTC
TRBJ2-7 | TRBV24-1 | once | TRBD1 | CATGDSSTYEQYF | TGTGCCACCGGGGACAGCTCCACCTACGAGCAGTACTTC